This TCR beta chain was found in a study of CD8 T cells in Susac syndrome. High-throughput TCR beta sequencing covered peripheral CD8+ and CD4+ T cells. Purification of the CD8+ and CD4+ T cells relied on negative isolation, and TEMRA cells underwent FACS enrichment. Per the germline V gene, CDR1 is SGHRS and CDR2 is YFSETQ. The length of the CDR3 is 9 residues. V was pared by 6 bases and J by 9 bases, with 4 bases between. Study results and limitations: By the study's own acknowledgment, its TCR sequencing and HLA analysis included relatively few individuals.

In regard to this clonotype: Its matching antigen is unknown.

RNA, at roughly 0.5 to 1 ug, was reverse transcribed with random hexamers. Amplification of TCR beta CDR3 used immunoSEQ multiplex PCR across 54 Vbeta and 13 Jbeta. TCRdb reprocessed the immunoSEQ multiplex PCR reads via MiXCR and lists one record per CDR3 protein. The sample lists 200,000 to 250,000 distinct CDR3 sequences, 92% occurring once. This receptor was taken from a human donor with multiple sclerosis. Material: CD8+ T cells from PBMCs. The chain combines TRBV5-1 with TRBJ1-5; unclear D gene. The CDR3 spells CASMRPQHF. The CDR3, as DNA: TGCGCCAGCATGCGGCCCCAGCATTTT.